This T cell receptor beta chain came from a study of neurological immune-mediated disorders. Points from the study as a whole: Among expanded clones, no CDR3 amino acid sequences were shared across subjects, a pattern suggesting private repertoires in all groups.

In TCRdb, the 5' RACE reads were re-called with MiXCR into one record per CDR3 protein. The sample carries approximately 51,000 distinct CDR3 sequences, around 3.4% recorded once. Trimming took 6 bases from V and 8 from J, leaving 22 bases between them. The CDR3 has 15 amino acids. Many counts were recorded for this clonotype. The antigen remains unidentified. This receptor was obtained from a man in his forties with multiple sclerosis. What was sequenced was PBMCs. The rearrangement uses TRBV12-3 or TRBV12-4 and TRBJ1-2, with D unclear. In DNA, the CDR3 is TGTGCCAGCAGACCGTCCACAAACATAGCGGGAGGCTACACCTTC. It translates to CASRPSTNIAGGYTF.